This paragraph reports one TCR beta chain. Antigen unknown. Drawing of peripheral blood yielded about 10 milliliters from each donor. A sample-barcoded 5' primer and a J-beta primer mix were used in a second PCR of roughly 6 to 12 cycles. TCRdb re-derived calls from the 5' RACE reads in MiXCR, one entry per CDR3 protein. The repertoire has approximately 1,100,000 distinct CDR3 sequences, roughly 45% of them found once; the top ten carry under 20%. The data belong to a study of blood T cells in healthy people across ages. Regarding the study as a whole: Total diversity from one million sequenced T cells was likely underestimated. Among T cells, TCR beta diversity per million cells dropped roughly linearly as age rose. Both naive CD4+ cell counts and diversity were greater in long-lived donors than in aged donors.

Sequencing was performed on blood. This TCR came from a woman aged 60 to 75 in good health.

In DNA, the CDR3 is TGCAGCTCGGGGGGTAATGAGCAGTACTTC. It yields the protein CSSGGNEQYF. The rearrangement links TRBV29-1 to TRBJ2-7, with 7 bases lining up with TRBD2. V shed 8 bases, J shed 7 bases, and the junction held 5 bases outside the gene matches. This CDR3 spans 10 amino acids. Germline V gene lookup returns CDR1 SQVTM and CDR2 ANQGSEA.